The 10 T cell receptor beta chains listed next were all sequenced from one sample in a study of T cell clonotyping in hematopoietic cell transplantation. Profiled with immunoSEQ multiplex PCR; TCRdb holds only in-frame clones, not every one. This table has around 9,700 clones, 89% appearing once. The source was PBMCs, collected 180 days after allogeneic stem cell transplant. The origin of the receptors is a male patient aged 55 to 69 who had an allogeneic stem cell transplant from an unrelated donor, so the T cells may come from the graft donor. Some clones in this sample may be carry-over from other donors' samples.

V gene TRBV7-9 combines with J gene TRBJ2-5, with D possibly being TRBD2 (5 bases). V was clipped by 5 bases and J by 5 bases, with 15 bases between them. The CDR3 covers 14 residues. The germline V gene encodes CDR1 SEHNR and CDR2 FQNEAQ (reference sequence). CDR3 sequence: CASSRGLQGETQYF. CDR3 bases: TGTGCCAGCAGCCGAGGACTCCAAGGGGAGACCCAGTACTTC.

V is TRBV4-3 and J is TRBJ2-3, with D unclear. CDR1 and CDR2 from the germline V gene are LGHNA and YSLEER. Trimming removed 4 bases at V and 6 bases at J, with 11 bases between. The CDR3 extends over 13 amino acids. The DNA for the CDR3 is TGCGCCAGCAGCCTAAGTCCCCCGGATACGCAGTATTTT. Its translation: CASSLSPPDTQYF.

This rearrangement joins TRBV20-1 to TRBJ2-5; D uncertain. Germline values: CDR1 DFQATT, CDR2 SNEGSKA (reference sequence). Trimming pared 1 base from V and 4 bases from J, leaving 4 bases between. The CDR3 is made up of 11 amino acids. CDR3 sequence reads: CSARVGETQYF. CDR3 sequence (DNA): TGCAGTGCTAGAGTGGGAGAGACCCAGTACTTC.

This clone was detected a few times. The J gene is TRBJ1-2, the V gene TRBV29-1, with D perhaps TRBD1 (5 bases). The germline CDR1 and CDR2 sequences are SQVTM and ANQGSEA. Trimming cost V 4 bases and J 2 bases, with 8 bases left between them. The CDR3 contains 12 residues. CDR3 sequence: CSVATVNYGYTF. For the CDR3, the DNA is TGCAGCGTTGCGACAGTAAACTATGGCTACACCTTC.

The V and J genes are TRBV11-2 and TRBJ1-6, with 7 bases lining up with TRBD1. The CDR3 loop spans 16 amino acids. The germline CDR1 and CDR2 sequences are SGHAT and FQNNGV. The J segment lost 9 bases and the V segment lost 4 bases, leaving 12 bases of the junction unmatched. For the CDR3, the DNA is TGTGCCAGCAGCTCGCCAATTGAGACAGGGAGTTCACCCCTCCACTTT. Amino acid sequence: CASSSPIETGSSPLHF.

The V call is TRBV2, the J call TRBJ1-2, with 10 nucleotides matching TRBD1. V lost 4 bases, J lost 4 bases, and 0 bases stayed unmatched. The CDR3 runs to 13 residues. CDR1 and CDR2 (germline): SNHLY, FYNNEI. The DNA for the CDR3 is TGTGCCAGCAGTGGGGACAGGGGCTATGGCTACACCTTC. Translating it yields CASSGDRGYGYTF.

The chain couples TRBV11-2 to TRBJ2-5; D is perhaps TRBD2 (6 bases). CDR3 length equals 15 residues. V shed 1 base and J shed 2 bases, with 11 bases lying between them. In germline, CDR1 is SGHAT, CDR2 FQNNGV. CDR3 in amino acids: CASSLGDREQETQYF. The CDR3 DNA is TGTGCCAGCAGCTTAGGCGATCGGGAGCAAGAGACCCAGTACTTC.

The chain uses TRBV9 and TRBJ1-4; D gene unclear. V was trimmed by 4 bases and J by 3 bases, leaving 7 bases between them. The germline V gene has CDR1 SGDLS and CDR2 YYNGEE. The CDR3 covers 13 residues. CDR3 DNA: TGTGCCAGCAGCAGGGCTCCTAATGAAAAACTGTTTTTT. Translating gives CASSRAPNEKLFF.

The gene calls are TRBV6-5 and TRBJ1-3; no definite D call. Trimming stripped 6 bases from V and 5 bases from J, with 14 bases between. CDR3 length equals 14 residues. In germline, CDR1 is MNHEY, CDR2 SVGAGI. The CDR3 sequence is CASSNRGDRNTIYF. The CDR3 DNA is TGTGCCAGCAGCAACAGAGGAGACCGAAACACCATATATTTT.

This chain uses TRBV10-3 with TRBJ1-2; a weak D match, TRBD1 (6 bases). The V gene lost 5 bases and the J gene lost 9 bases, with 16 bases spanning the gap. Per the germline V gene, CDR1 is ENHRY and CDR2 is SYGVKD. The CDR3 loop spans 13 amino acids. The CDR3 region has the DNA TGTGCCATCAGTTCTGAGTACAGGGTCAGCTACACCTTC. This gives the protein CAISSEYRVSYTF.